A selection of T cell receptor beta chains follows, all from one sample in a study of blood T cell repertoires in COVID-19. This table comes from immunoSEQ multiplex PCR, and its TCRdb copy is limited to in-frame clones, with some not included. The repertoire holds tens of thousands of clones, with around nine tenths as singletons. The sequencing input was peripheral blood. The receptors shown here come from a man aged 50-59 years with COVID-19, enrolled during active disease. Each CDR3 is given with its conserved first and last residue. D genes are given only for firm matches. Clone size appears in some rows only: once, few, many, or a class for an expanded clone.

-	TRBV4-1	TRBD1	TRBJ1-1	TGCGCCAGCAGCCAAGACGAGCGGGACAGGGGTCCTATGAACACTGAAGCTTTCTTT	CASSQDERDRGPMNTEAFF
once	TRBV7-3	TRBD2	TRBJ2-1	TGTGCCAGCAGCTTGATGAGCGGGAGTCCCGGGGAGCAGTTCTTC	CASSLMSGSPGEQFF
-	TRBV18	-	TRBJ1-1	TGTGCCAGCTCACGTCTGGCTACCCGGGGCACTGAAGCTTTCTTT	CASSRLATRGTEAFF
-	TRBV3-1/TRBV3-2	TRBD2	TRBJ2-1	TGTGCCAGCAGCCCCCGGGTAGCGGGAACGAATGAGCAGTTCTTC	CASSPRVAGTNEQFF
once	TRBV7-9	TRBD2	TRBJ2-1	TGTGCCAGCAGCTTAATATTAGCGGGGTACAATGAGCAGTTCTTC	CASSLILAGYNEQFF
-	TRBV5-1	-	TRBJ1-3	TGCGCCAGCAGCTTGAAGCTTGATAGCACCATATATTTT	CASSLKLDSTIYF
-	TRBV2	-	TRBJ2-2	TGTGCCAGCAAAGTGGGCAGGACGAACACCGGGGAGCTGTTTTTT	CASKVGRTNTGELFF
-	TRBV2	-	TRBJ1-6	TGTGCCAGCAGTGAACAGGTTAATTCACCCCTCCACTTT	CASSEQVNSPLHF
-	TRBV7-9	-	TRBJ1-2	TGTGCCAGCAGCGATGACTGGGGCTACACCTTC	CASSDDWGYTF
-	TRBV12-5	-	TRBJ2-2	TGTGCTAGTGCTTCGCGGAGTGGCACCGGGGAGCTGTTTTTT	CASASRSGTGELFF
few	TRBV10-3	-	TRBJ2-7	TGTGCCATCGCGCGGCAGGGGAACCACGAGCAGTACTTC	CAIARQGNHEQYF
-	TRBV11-3	-	TRBJ2-2	TGTGCCAGCAGCTCGGGTCCTAACACCGGGGAGCTGTTTTTT	CASSSGPNTGELFF
-	TRBV19	TRBD2	TRBJ2-7	TGTGCCAGTAGTCCCTTAGCGGGAGGGTACGAGCAGTACTTC	CASSPLAGGYEQYF
-	TRBV7-9	-	TRBJ1-1	TGTGCCAGCAGCTTAGTCCGCGGGAACACTGAAGCTTTCTTT	CASSLVRGNTEAFF
-	TRBV19	-	TRBJ1-5	TGTGCCAGTAGTATTTCGGGGGATAGCAATCAGCCCCAGCATTTT	CASSISGDSNQPQHF
-	TRBV7-2	-	TRBJ2-7	TGTGCCAGCAGTTTCGGCGGGGTAGGATTCTACGAGCAGTACTTC	CASSFGGVGFYEQYF
-	TRBV19	-	TRBJ2-1	TGTGCCAGTAGCTCGAAAGGGGGGGGCGGTTACAATGAGCAGTTCTTC	CASSSKGGGGYNEQFF
-	TRBV27	-	TRBJ2-1	TGTGCCAGCAGTCCCCGGCTAGCGTCGAACAATGAGCAGTTCTTC	CASSPRLASNNEQFF
-	TRBV5-1	TRBD1	TRBJ2-7	TGCGCCAGCAGCTTGTCGGGACAGGGGGCGTCCGAGCAGTACTTC	CASSLSGQGASEQYF
-	TRBV5-1	TRBD1	TRBJ2-3	TGCGCCAGCGTACAGGGGGCGGTCACAGATACGCAGTATTTT	CASVQGAVTDTQYF
-	TRBV7-9	-	TRBJ2-7	TGTGCCAGCAGCCAAGACACAGGTCTCGGGTCCTACGAGCAGTACTTC	CASSQDTGLGSYEQYF
few	TRBV4-2	TRBD2	TRBJ2-7	TGTGCCAGCAGCCAAGATGGCGGGAGCCCCTCCTACGAGCAGTACTTC	CASSQDGGSPSYEQYF
-	TRBV6-5	TRBD1	TRBJ1-2	TGTGCCAGCAGTTGGACAGGAACGAGAGGCTACACCTTC	CASSWTGTRGYTF
few	TRBV7-2	-	TRBJ1-1	TGTGCCAGCAGCTTAGATAGGAACACTGAAGCTTTCTTT	CASSLDRNTEAFF
-	TRBV27	TRBD1	TRBJ2-1	TGTGCCAGCAGGGCCCGGACAGGGTACAATGAGCAGTTCTTC	CASRARTGYNEQFF
-	TRBV5-1	-	TRBJ2-6	TGCGCCAGCAGCTTGGGCCTAAGCTCCTCTGGGGCCAACGTCCTGACTTTC	CASSLGLSSSGANVLTF
-	TRBV6-4	-	TRBJ1-2	TGTGCCAGCAGCACAGGGACGGGAGGCTACACCTTC	CASSTGTGGYTF
-	TRBV2	-	TRBJ2-5	TGTGCCAGCAGTGGAAATAGCCAAGAGACCCAGTACTTC	CASSGNSQETQYF
-	TRBV12-3/TRBV12-4	-	TRBJ1-4	TGTGCCAGCAGTTCGGGGAATGAAAAACTGTTTTTT	CASSSGNEKLFF
-	TRBV18	TRBD2	TRBJ2-1	TGTGCCAGCTCACACGGGACTAGCGGGAGGTCCTATGAGCAGTTCTTC	CASSHGTSGRSYEQFF
once	TRBV7-2	TRBD2	TRBJ2-2	TGTGCCAGCAGCAGCAGCGGGATAAGCAACGGGGAGCTGTTTTTT	CASSSSGISNGELFF
-	TRBV5-1	-	TRBJ1-2	TGCGCCAGCAGGGTAGGACTGGAGTATGGCTACACCTTC	CASRVGLEYGYTF
-	TRBV29-1	-	TRBJ2-1	TGCAGCGTCTACGACTCCTACCTGACCTACAATGAGCAGTTCTTC	CSVYDSYLTYNEQFF
-	TRBV6-5	TRBD2	TRBJ2-5	TGTGCCAGCAGTTACTCCACTAGCGACCAAGAGACCCAGTACTTC	CASSYSTSDQETQYF
-	TRBV12-3/TRBV12-4	-	TRBJ1-5	TGTGCCAGCAGTTGGGACACTAATCAGCCCCAGCATTTT	CASSWDTNQPQHF
-	TRBV5-1	TRBD2	TRBJ2-7	TGCGCCAGCAAGCCGACTAGCAGCTCCTACGAGCAGTACTTC	CASKPTSSSYEQYF
once	TRBV18	-	TRBJ1-4	TGTGCCAGCTCACCCAACGAGGAAAAACTGTTTTTT	CASSPNEEKLFF
-	TRBV24-1	-	TRBJ2-7	TGTGCCACCAAGGATGCACACGGGGAGCTAGGCTCCTACGAGCAGTACTTC	CATKDAHGELGSYEQYF
-	TRBV5-1	-	TRBJ1-1	TGCGCCAGCAGCACAGAGCCAGGGGCCTGGACTGAAGCTTTCTTT	CASSTEPGAWTEAFF
-	TRBV3-1/TRBV3-2	-	TRBJ2-7	TGTGCCAGCAGCCAAGACAGGGGCCCCTACGAGCAGTACTTC	CASSQDRGPYEQYF
-	TRBV20-1	TRBD2	TRBJ2-1	TGCAGTGCTAGTATAGCGGGAGGTTATTACAATGAGCAGTTCTTC	CSASIAGGYYNEQFF